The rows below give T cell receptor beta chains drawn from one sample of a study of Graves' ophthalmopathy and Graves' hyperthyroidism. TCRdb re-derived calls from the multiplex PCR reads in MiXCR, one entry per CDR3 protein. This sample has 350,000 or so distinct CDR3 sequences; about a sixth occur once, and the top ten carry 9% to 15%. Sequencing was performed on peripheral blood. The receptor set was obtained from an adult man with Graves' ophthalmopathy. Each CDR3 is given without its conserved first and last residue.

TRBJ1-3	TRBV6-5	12	ASSYTGSGNTIY
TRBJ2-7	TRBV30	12	AWSKNRGPYEQY
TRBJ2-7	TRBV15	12	ATSTTADRYEQY
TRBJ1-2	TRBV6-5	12	ASSYSRGGHGYT
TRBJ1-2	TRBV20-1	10	SARDTNYGYT
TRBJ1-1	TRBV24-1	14	ATSDDGTRGNTEAF
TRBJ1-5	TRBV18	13	ASSPNREPHQPQH
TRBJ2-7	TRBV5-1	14	ASSLVASGSSYEQY
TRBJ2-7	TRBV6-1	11	ASNLAGAYEQY
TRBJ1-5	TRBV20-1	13	SASTTGAWNQPQH
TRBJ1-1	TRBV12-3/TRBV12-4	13	ASSLLGGLGAEAF
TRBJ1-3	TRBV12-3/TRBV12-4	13	ASRQQGNSGNTIY
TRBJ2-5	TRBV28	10	ASRYRGETQY
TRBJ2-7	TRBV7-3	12	ASSLTADVHEQY
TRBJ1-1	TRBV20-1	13	SARALKGMNTEAF
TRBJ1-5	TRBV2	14	ASSDAGQGGDQPQH
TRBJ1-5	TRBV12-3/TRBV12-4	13	ASSLRGRGNQPQH
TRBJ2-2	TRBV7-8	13	ASSLASEGTGELF
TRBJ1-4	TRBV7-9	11	ASSFASSPKLF
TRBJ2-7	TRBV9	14	ASSVDPGQGAYEQY
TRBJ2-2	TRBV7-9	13	ASSARQTNTGELF
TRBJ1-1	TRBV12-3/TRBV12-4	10	ASSDTNTEAF
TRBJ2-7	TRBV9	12	ASSVRTDPYEQY
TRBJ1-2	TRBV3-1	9	ASSHGPGYT
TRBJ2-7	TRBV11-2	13	ASRTLLAGSYEQY
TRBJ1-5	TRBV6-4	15	ASSIVLYSSSNQPQH
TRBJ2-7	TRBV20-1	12	SATSLGFEIEQY
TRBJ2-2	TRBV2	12	ASNPDGITGELF
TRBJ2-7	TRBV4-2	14	ASSPSGTSGSYEQY
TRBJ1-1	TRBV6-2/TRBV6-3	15	ASSPPLGKRGGTEAF
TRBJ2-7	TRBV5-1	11	ATILDSFGEQY
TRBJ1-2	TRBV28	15	ASSASGTGARRDGYT
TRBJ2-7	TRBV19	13	ASSPGRSSFDEQY
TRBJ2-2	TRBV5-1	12	ASSLLGHTGELF
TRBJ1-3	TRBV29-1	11	SAQQGFGNTIY
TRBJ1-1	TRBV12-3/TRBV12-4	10	ASRIGGTEAF
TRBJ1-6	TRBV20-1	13	SARESTVHNSPLH
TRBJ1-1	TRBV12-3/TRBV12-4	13	ASSPNQNLYTEAF
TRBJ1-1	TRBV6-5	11	ASSRQGRTEAF
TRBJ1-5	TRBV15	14	ATSRGLGGSNQPQH
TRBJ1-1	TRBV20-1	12	SARDELIRTEAF
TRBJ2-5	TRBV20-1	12	SARDLRGAKTQY
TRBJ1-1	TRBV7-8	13	ASSSLTGGPTEAF
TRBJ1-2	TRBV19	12	ASSTSGGKDGYT